This T cell receptor (beta chain) appears in the sequencing data of a study of cytomegalovirus exposure and HLA in healthy donors. About the study: Among the approximately 430 donors who were genotyped, 70% to 90% fell in the genetic ancestry cluster that is associated with self-reported Caucasian donors. Whole-study findings and limits: TCR beta chains numbering roughly 150 were designated cytomegalovirus-associated.

The V and J ends lost 3 bases and 0 bases respectively, with 11 bases between them. Germline values: CDR1 KGHSH, CDR2 LQKENI. There are 15 residues in the CDR3. The PCR ran on 60 Vbeta and 13 Jbeta primers. Libraries were prepared by immunoSEQ multiplex PCR; TCRdb keeps only in-frame clonotypes and omits some of them. The sample has around 150,000 clones, about two thirds seen once; the top ten hold approximately 3.9%. About this clone: Its specificity is not known.

The TCR comes from a man aged 45-65 years in good health and CMV-seropositive. This chain connects TRBV18 to TRBJ1-1; the D gene is possibly TRBD1 (5 bases). Material for sequencing was PBMCs. The CDR3 region has the DNA TGTGCCAGCTCACCCCAGGGCACCTTGAACACTGAAGCTTTCTTT. Its protein product is CASSPQGTLNTEAFF.